The clone carrying this TCR beta chain was seen more than once but under ten times. Its specificity is not known. TCRdb fed the 5' RACE reads into MiXCR, producing one record per CDR3 protein. Of tens of thousands of distinct CDR3 sequences listed, roughly 25% are singletons. V was clipped by 0 bases and J by 5 bases, with 10 bases between them. Germline values: CDR1 MGHRA, CDR2 YSYEKL. The CDR3 spans 15 residues. These data belong to a study of T-cell memory formation after mild COVID-19. Study observations and caveats: Contracting clones localized mainly to CM and EM when CD4+ and mainly to EMRA when CD8+.

The sequenced sample was PBMCs or a T cell subset sorted from them (not recorded which). This chain connects TRBV4-1 to TRBJ2-2, with D perhaps being TRBD1 or TRBD2 (6 bases each). This clonotype was obtained from a man between 18 and 29 years old who had mild COVID-19 (a few samples of this study predate the infection). Cell type and time point are not known. CDR3 coding DNA: TGCGCCAGCAGCCAAGACAGGGGAGGAACCGGGGAGCTGTTTTTT. Its translation: CASSQDRGGTGELFF.